This T cell receptor beta chain was recorded in a study of T-cell reconstitution after alpha-beta-depleted transplantation in children. About this clonotype itself: What it binds is not known.

Overall study results and limits: The main origin of T-cell counts and diversity one year after transplant was newly produced T cells.

Unique molecular identifiers were incorporated into the prepared TCRbeta library. TCRdb redid the calling of the PCR reads with MiXCR, one entry per CDR3 protein. This sample yields 330,000 or so distinct CDR3 sequences, of which 6% to 10% are seen a single time; 9.1% belongs to the top ten. This sequence was found in a female patient aged 2-15 years who had a stem cell transplant for Fanconi anemia, so the T cells may come from the graft donor. The sample was peripheral blood, taken 360 days after TCRalphabeta/CD19-depleted stem cell transplant.

CDR3 sequence reads: CASSLGPTVDTQYF. CDR3 sequence (DNA): TGTGCCAGCAGCTTGGGACCAACTGTTGATACGCAGTATTTT. The chain combines TRBV5-4 with TRBJ2-3; D is uncertain. The germline V gene has CDR1 SGHNT and CDR2 YYREEE (reference sequence). The CDR3 runs 14 residues. The ends were cut back, 0 bases at V and 6 bases at J, with 11 bases in the middle. Together with reference TRBV5-4 and TRBJ2-3, the CDR3 gives the full variable domain: ETGVTQSPTHLIKTRGQQVTLRCSSQSGHNTVSWYQQALGQGPQFIFQYYREEENGRGNFPPRFSGLQFPNYSSELNVNALELDDSALYLCASSLGPTVDTQYFGPGTRLTVL.